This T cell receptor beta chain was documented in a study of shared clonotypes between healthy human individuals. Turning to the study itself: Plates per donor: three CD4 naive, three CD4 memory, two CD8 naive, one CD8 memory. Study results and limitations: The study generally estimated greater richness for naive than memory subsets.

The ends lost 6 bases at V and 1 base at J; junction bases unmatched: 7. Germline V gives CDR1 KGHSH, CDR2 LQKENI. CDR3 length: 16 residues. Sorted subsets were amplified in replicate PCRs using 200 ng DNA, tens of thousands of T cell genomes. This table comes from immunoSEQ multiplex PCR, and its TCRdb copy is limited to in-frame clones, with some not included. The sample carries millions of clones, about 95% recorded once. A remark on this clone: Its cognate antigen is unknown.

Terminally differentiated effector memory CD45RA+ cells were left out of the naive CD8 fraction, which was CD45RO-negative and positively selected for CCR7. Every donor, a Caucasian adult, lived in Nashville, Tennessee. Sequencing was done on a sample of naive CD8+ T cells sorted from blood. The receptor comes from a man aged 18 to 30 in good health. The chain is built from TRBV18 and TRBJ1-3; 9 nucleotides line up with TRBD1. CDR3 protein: CASSPPDRGSGNTIYF. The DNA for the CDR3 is TGTGCCAGCTCCCCTCCGGACAGGGGTTCTGGAAACACCATATATTTT.